The 8 T cell receptor beta chains below all came from one sample that was sequenced in a study of cytomegalovirus exposure and HLA in healthy donors. In the PCR, 60 Vbeta and 13 Jbeta primers were used. TCRdb's copy holds only in-frame clones and misses some; the assay was immunoSEQ multiplex PCR. Among about 120,000 clones listed, approximately 80% were seen once. The sample consisted of PBMCs. These receptors came from a woman aged 18-35 years in good health and CMV-seronegative.

The V call is TRBV6-5, the J call TRBJ2-1; 7 bases fit TRBD2. This CDR3 region has 15 residues. J gave up 3 bases and V 5 bases, and 7 bases lay outside the gene matches. The germline gives CDR1 MNHEY, CDR2 SVGAGI. CDR3 DNA: TGTGCCAGCAGTCCGAGCGGGACCATCTACAATGAGCAGTTCTTC. The encoded protein is CASSPSGTIYNEQFF.

The chain couples TRBV14 to TRBJ1-6; D ambiguous. This CDR3 is built from 15 residues. The germline V and J ends were trimmed by 3 bases and 8 bases, with 14 bases remaining between them. The germline CDR1 and CDR2 sequences are SGHDN and FVKESK. CDR3 DNA sequence: TGTGCCAGCAGCCAGCGGTCACCCCGGGATTCACCCCTCCACTTT. It is translated as CASSQRSPRDSPLHF.

The chain carries TRBV19 and TRBJ1-1; D is possibly TRBD1 (5 bases). V lost 5 bases to trimming and J lost 6 bases, with 13 bases between them. This CDR3 has 13 residues. The germline CDR1 and CDR2 sequences are LNHDA and SQIVND (reference sequence). This CDR3 is CASSPHGGAEAFF. The CDR3 DNA follows: TGTGCCAGTAGTCCCCACGGAGGGGCTGAAGCTTTCTTT.

The V gene is TRBV2, the J gene TRBJ2-5; D may be TRBD2 (5 bases). Trimming pared 7 bases from V and 2 bases from J, leaving 11 bases between. Germline V gives CDR1 SNHLY, CDR2 FYNNEI. The CDR3 runs to 13 residues. CDR3 sequence: CASILDGQETQYF. CDR3 bases: TGTGCCAGCATACTAGACGGGCAAGAGACCCAGTACTTC.

The DNA for the CDR3 is TGTGCCAGCAGCTCGGGACAGGGGAATGAAAAACTGTTTTTT. Translation: CASSSGQGNEKLFF. V and J are TRBV5-4 and TRBJ1-4, with 10 bases matching TRBD1. The length of the CDR3 is 14 residues. Germline CDR1 and CDR2: SGHNT and YYREEE (reference sequence). J lost 5 bases, V lost 3 bases, and 1 base had no gene match.

The chain couples TRBV19 to TRBJ1-3; D might be TRBD1 (5 bases). The ends were cut back, 3 bases at V and 2 bases at J, with 11 bases in the middle. Germline CDR1 and CDR2: LNHDA and SQIVND (reference sequence). The length of the CDR3 is 15 residues. This CDR3 reads CASSIGQGAGNTIYF. In nucleotides, the CDR3 is TGTGCCAGTAGTATTGGGCAGGGTGCTGGAAACACCATATATTTT.

V usage is TRBV21-1 and J usage is TRBJ2-7; TRBD1, the table's D call, was not compared with the DNA. TRBV21-1 is tagged as a pseudogene. CDR3 length: 16 residues. The CDR3: CASSNWGREKAYEQYF. CDR3 bases: TGTGCCAGCAGCAATTGGGGCAGGGAAAAGGCCTACGAGCAGTACTTC.

The chain combines TRBV6-5 with TRBJ2-7; possible D gene TRBD1, 6 bases. Per germline, CDR1 MNHEY and CDR2 SVGAGI. This CDR3 contains 13 residues. Trimming stripped 5 bases from V and 0 bases from J, with 8 bases between. The CDR3 nucleotides read TGTGCCAGCAGTAAGACAGGCTCCTACGAGCAGTACTTC. Encoded protein: CASSKTGSYEQYF.